These 24 T cell receptor beta chains originate from one sample sequenced in a study of tumor and adjacent non-tumor tissue in lung cancer (dated by TCRdb to the late 2010s). Library creation used multiplex PCR. TCRdb records Illumina HiSeq 2500 as the sequencer. TCRbeta libraries were built by three rounds of nested PCR using primers (Table S4), following protocols modified from ARM-PCR. TCRdb passed the public sequencing reads through fastp at Q25 and MiXCR, retaining productive beta sequences. Each record represents a unique CDR3 protein, reported with the most common genes and DNA among its rows. Across this sample there are fewer than 100,000 distinct CDR3 sequences, with 55% to 75% seen only once. In total, the top ten clones hold about 9.2% of the sample. RNA was isolated from bulk, unsorted tissue, and RNA quality was assessed with a NanoDrop ND-1000 and an Agilent 2100. Input material: lung tumor tissue. These receptors came from a woman between 40 and 55 years old with non-small cell lung cancer.

Concerning this clonotype itself: No conserved phenylalanine or tryptophan is present at the end of the CDR3, so a read error is the likely explanation. V gene TRBV11-3 combines with J gene TRBJ1-6; D call uncertain. This CDR3 is 13 amino acids long. The germline V gene encodes CDR1 SGHNT and CDR2 YENEEA. The CDR3 is CASNHGESSLLHS. The CDR3 DNA is TGCGCCAGCAACCATGGGGAGAGTTCACTCCTCCACTCT.

On this clonotype itself: At one end, the junction sequence differs from germline, possibly due to a read error. The chain joins TRBV29-1 to TRBJ2-7; 11 nucleotides match TRBD2. The CDR3 covers 16 residues. Germline V CDR1 and CDR2: SQVTM, ANQGSEA. CDR3 amino acids: CSVEGLAGGPRDEHYF. CDR3 DNA: TGCAGCGTTGAAGGATTAGCGGGAGGGCCAAGGGACGAGCACTACTTC.

As regards this clonotype: At one of its ends the junction is not consistent with the germline gene, which may arise from a read error. This chain connects TRBV11-2 to TRBJ2-3; 13 nucleotides align to TRBD2. Germline assignment: CDR1 SGHAT and CDR2 FQNNGV. The CDR3 is 15 residues long. CDR3 sequence: CDSNSLAGGTDTQYF. The CDR3 nucleotides read TGTGACAGCAACTCACTAGCGGGGGGGACAGATACACAGTATTTT.

On this clonotype itself: The conserved phenylalanine or tryptophan is not found at the CDR3 terminus, so this likely reflects a read error. This rearrangement joins TRBV11-2 to TRBJ2-5; tentative D call: TRBD2 (6 bases). Germline CDR1 SGHAT, CDR2 FQNNGV. CDR3 size: 16 residues. CDR3: CASNLVGRRAQEAQYL. The CDR3 DNA sequence: TGTGCCAGCAACTTAGTTGGGCGGAGGGCCCAAGAGGCCCAGTACCTC.

This clonotype was detected ten times or more. V and J are TRBV5-1 and TRBJ2-2; D not certain. V lost 4 bases to trimming and J lost 6 bases, with 10 bases between them. Per the germline V gene, CDR1 is SGHRS and CDR2 is YFSETQ. The CDR3 length is 13 residues. The CDR3 DNA reads TGCGCCAGCAGCGTCGGTGATCCCGGGGAGCTGTTTTTT. Its protein product is CASSVGDPGELFF.

This clonotype was seen a few times. At one boundary the junction diverges from the germline segment, which might be a read error. This chain joins TRBV11-2 and TRBJ1-6, with D uncertain. The CDR3 totals 15 residues. Germline CDR1 is SGHAT and CDR2 is FQNNGV. The CDR3 DNA reads as TGTGCCAGCAGCTTAAGAAGGGATTTCGTGGGCCCCCTCCGCTTT. It is translated as CASSLRRDFVGPLRF.

The genes are TRBV11-2 and TRBJ2-3, with D tentatively TRBD1 (6 bases). From germline, CDR1 is SGHAT and CDR2 FQNNGV. With 5 bases removed from V and 8 bases from J, the gap between germline ends came to 17 bases. The CDR3 totals 14 residues. Here the CDR3 DNA reads TGTGCCAGCAGCCACAAGAGCACGGACAGTACGCAGTATTTT. It codes for CASSHKSTDSTQYF.

The sample holds many counts of this clonotype. This rearrangement joins TRBV7-9 to TRBJ2-1; 14 nucleotides match TRBD2. CDR1 SEHNR and CDR2 FQNEAQ come from the germline V gene (reference sequence). CDR3 length: 17 amino acids. V shed 2 bases and J 8 bases; nucleotides not matched to a gene: 8. The CDR3 nucleotides are TGTGCCAGCAGCTTATGGACCGGGACTAGCGGGAGACATGAGCAGTTCTTC. Protein sequence: CASSLWTGTSGRHEQFF. The full variable domain, its missing parts supplied by reference TRBV7-9 and TRBJ2-1, is DTGVSQNPRHKITKRGQNVTFRCDPISEHNRLYWYRQTLGQGPEFLTYFQNEAQLEKSRLLSDRFSAERPKGSFSTLEIQRTEQGDSAMYLCASSLWTGTSGRHEQFFGPGTRLTVL.

In regard to this clonotype: Because it lacks the conserved phenylalanine or tryptophan at the end, this CDR3 is likely a read error. It is unclear where the CDR3 begins or ends on the DNA, so no DNA is shown, and the CDR3 is as TCRdb lists it. This chain connects TRBV5-6 to TRBJ2-5; TRBD1 is taken as the D call from the table, unchecked against the DNA. The germline gives CDR1 SGHDT, CDR2 YYEEEE. Inclusive of both ends, the CDR3 amounts to 14 amino acids. CDR3 amino acids: CVSRATGEGETRYL.

A word on this clonotype: Its ends do not fully match the called genes, so a read error is possible. The genes are TRBV6-5 and TRBJ1-2; D remains ambiguous. The germline V gene has CDR1 MNHEY and CDR2 SVGAGI. This CDR3 is 14 amino acids long. CDR3 protein: CASNYKGANYGYTF. In DNA, the CDR3 is TGTGCCAGCAATTACAAGGGAGCTAACTATGGCTACACCTTC.

V gene TRBV12-3 or TRBV12-4 combines with J gene TRBJ2-5; no reliable D call. The CDR3 is 13 amino acids. The V end lost 10 bases, the J end lost 6 bases, and 18 bases lay between the germline ends. The CDR3, as DNA: TGTGCCATCAGGCCTAGGGTTATTAAGACCCAGTACTTC. Translated: CAIRPRVIKTQYF.

The rearrangement joins TRBV11-2 to TRBJ1-6; D is ambiguous. Germline V lookup: CDR1 SGHAT, CDR2 FQNNGV. The CDR3 consists of 15 residues. CDR3 residues: CAGCLASGNNSPLHF. The CDR3 region has the DNA TGTGCTGGCTGCTTAGCCTCGGGGAATAATTCACCCCTCCACTTT.

This clonotype was counted only a few times. Just one base apart from a much larger clone, this may be a read error. The rearrangement links TRBV29-1 to TRBJ2-3; no reliable D call. V was trimmed by 3 bases and J by 10 bases, leaving 14 bases between them. The germline gives CDR1 SQVTM, CDR2 ANQGSEA. The CDR3 is made up of 12 amino acids. DNA for the CDR3: TGCAGCGTTGATGGTATTCTAAATGCGCAGTATTTT. Translated: CSVDGILNAQYF.

The chain carries TRBV13 and TRBJ2-1, with a possible D match to TRBD1 (7 bases). CDR1 is PRHDT and CDR2 is FYEKMQ in the germline V gene (reference sequence). The CDR3 length is 16 residues. V lost 7 bases to trimming and J lost 7 bases, with 23 bases between them. The CDR3 sequence: CASTEGRGSSYNEQFF. As DNA, the CDR3 is TGTGCCAGCACGGAGGGCAGGGGGAGCTCTTATAATGAGCAGTTCTTC.

This clonotype was observed a few times. This chain joins TRBV5-1 and TRBJ2-7; D remains unclear. CDR3 length: 14 residues. Trimming left V 0 bases short and J 5 bases short, with 12 bases between. The germline V gene has CDR1 SGHRS and CDR2 YFSETQ. The chain's CDR3 is CASSLAAGLNEQYF. CDR3 in DNA: TGCGCCAGCAGCTTGGCCGCTGGCTTGAACGAGCAGTACTTC.

There are many counts of this clonotype. The CDR3 sequence: CASSETSGGADTQYF. The CDR3 DNA reads as TGTGCCAGCAGTGAGACTAGCGGGGGGGCAGATACGCAGTATTTT. The chain has TRBV6-1 and TRBJ2-3; 14 bases fit TRBD2. Looked up from germline, CDR1 is MNHNS and CDR2 is SASEGT. The CDR3 loop spans 15 amino acids. Trimming took 3 bases from V and 4 from J; bases not matched to a gene: 0.

Worth noting for this clonotype: Mismatch with germline at one junction end may stem from a read error. The V and J genes are TRBV5-5 and TRBJ2-7; D is undetermined. This CDR3 has 11 residues. Per the germline V gene, CDR1 is SGHKS and CDR2 is YYEKEE (reference sequence). CDR3 in amino acids: CASSFDQEQCF. The CDR3 region has the DNA TGTGCCAGCAGCTTTGACCAGGAGCAGTGCTTC. The whole variable domain, remainder taken from reference TRBV5-5 and TRBJ2-7, is DAGVTQSPTHLIKTRGQQVTLRCSPISGHKSVSWYQQVLGQGPQFIFQYYEKEERGRGNFPDRFSARQFPNYSSELNVNALLLGDSALYLCASSFDQEQCFGPGTRLTVT.

As to this clonotype: The junction does not match germline at one end; this may be a read error. CDR3 amino acids: CSVERWGQEIQYF. As DNA, the CDR3 is TGTAGCGTTGAGCGCTGGGGACAAGAAATCCAGTACTTC. The V and J genes are TRBV29-1 and TRBJ2-5, with TRBD1 as a possible D gene (6 bases). Germline loops: CDR1 SQVTM, CDR2 ANQGSEA. The CDR3 is made up of 13 amino acids.

As concerns this clonotype: A junction end diverges from the germline sequence, so it may reflect a read error. The gene calls are TRBV6-5 and TRBJ2-3; D might be TRBD1 (5 bases). From germline, CDR1 is MNHEY and CDR2 SVGAGI. The CDR3 is 17 residues long. As DNA, the CDR3 is TGTGCCAGCAATTACAGACAGAACCGGTGGGGCACAGATACGCAGTATTTT. Its protein product is CASNYRQNRWGTDTQYF.

Note on this clonotype: The junction departs from germline at one end; a sequencing error may be responsible. The chain links TRBV6-6 to TRBJ1-1; 7 bases align to TRBD1. This CDR3 is 15 amino acids long. Germline V gives CDR1 MNHNY, CDR2 SVGAGI (reference sequence). CDR3 region: CASSYGGQGDTQAFF. DNA of the CDR3: TGTGCCAGTAGTTACGGTGGGCAGGGGGACACACAAGCTTTCTTT.

A word on this clonotype: Compared with germline, one end of the junction differs, possibly owing to a read error. The rearrangement links TRBV6-4 to TRBJ2-2; TRBD2 matches at 8 bases. The CDR3 sequence is 15 residues long. Germline-derived CDR1 and CDR2 are MRHNA and SNTAGT. This CDR3 reads CASSGGGVGGGGLLF. DNA of the CDR3: TGTGCCAGCAGTGGAGGAGGTGTTGGTGGCGGGGGGCTGCTTTTT.

The table lists this clonotype with many counts. J is TRBJ2-7 and V is TRBV4-1; D unresolved. The CDR3 is made up of 16 amino acids. Looked up from germline, CDR1 is MGHRA and CDR2 is YSYEKL. Trimming took 4 bases from V and 0 from J, leaving 16 bases between them. The chain's CDR3 is CASSPYPPHNSYEQYF. DNA for the CDR3: TGCGCCAGCAGCCCCTACCCCCCGCACAACTCCTACGAGCAGTACTTC.

The chain has TRBV20-1 and TRBJ1-5; 7 bases agree with TRBD1. The junction had 9 bases not matched to a gene; V was cut back by 1 base and J by 6 bases. CDR3 length: 15 residues. The V gene's germline CDR1 is DFQATT and CDR2 SNEGSKA (reference sequence). Here the CDR3 DNA reads TGCAGTGCTAGAGGTCGGGCAGGGGGGGGTCAGCCCCAGCATTTT. Protein sequence: CSARGRAGGGQPQHF.

This clonotype was detected only once. Without the conserved terminal phenylalanine or tryptophan, this CDR3 likely stems from a read error. The rearrangement uses TRBV7-9 and TRBJ2-7; D is undetermined. Germline CDR1 reads SEHNR; CDR2 reads FQNEAQ (reference sequence). This CDR3 is built from 12 residues. CDR3 sequence: CASSFRSYEQYL. CDR3 in DNA: TGTGCCAGCAGCTTTCGGAGCTACGAACAGTACTTA.